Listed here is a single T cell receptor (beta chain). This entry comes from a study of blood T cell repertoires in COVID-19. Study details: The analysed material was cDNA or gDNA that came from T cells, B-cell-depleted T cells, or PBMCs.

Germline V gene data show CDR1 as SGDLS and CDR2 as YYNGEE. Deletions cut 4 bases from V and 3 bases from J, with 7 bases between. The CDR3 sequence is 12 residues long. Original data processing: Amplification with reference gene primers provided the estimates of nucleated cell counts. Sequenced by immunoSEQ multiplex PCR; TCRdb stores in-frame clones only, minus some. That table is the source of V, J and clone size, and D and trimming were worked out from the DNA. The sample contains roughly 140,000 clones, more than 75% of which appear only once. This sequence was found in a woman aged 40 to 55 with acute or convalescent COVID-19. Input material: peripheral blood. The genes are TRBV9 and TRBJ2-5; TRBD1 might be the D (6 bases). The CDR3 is CASSTGKETQYF. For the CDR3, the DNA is TGTGCCAGCAGCACAGGGAAAGAGACCCAGTACTTC.